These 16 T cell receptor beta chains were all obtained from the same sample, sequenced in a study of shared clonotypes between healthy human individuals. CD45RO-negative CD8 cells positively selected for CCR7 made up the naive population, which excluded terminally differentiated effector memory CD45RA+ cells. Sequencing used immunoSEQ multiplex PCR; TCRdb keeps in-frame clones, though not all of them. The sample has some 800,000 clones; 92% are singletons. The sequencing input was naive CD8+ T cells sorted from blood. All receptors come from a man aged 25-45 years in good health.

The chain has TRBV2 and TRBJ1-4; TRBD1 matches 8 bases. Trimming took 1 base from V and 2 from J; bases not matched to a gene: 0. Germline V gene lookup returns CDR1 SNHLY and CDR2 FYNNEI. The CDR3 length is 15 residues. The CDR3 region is CASSEGTGTNEKLFF. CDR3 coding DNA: TGTGCCAGCAGTGAAGGGACAGGGACTAATGAAAAACTGTTTTTT.

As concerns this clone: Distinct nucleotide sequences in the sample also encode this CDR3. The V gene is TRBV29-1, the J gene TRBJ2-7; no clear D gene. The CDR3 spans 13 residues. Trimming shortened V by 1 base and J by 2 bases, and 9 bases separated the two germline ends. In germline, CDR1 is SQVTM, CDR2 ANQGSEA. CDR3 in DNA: TGCAGCGTTGAAGGGGGTACGCCCTACGAGCAGTACTTC. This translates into CSVEGGTPYEQYF.

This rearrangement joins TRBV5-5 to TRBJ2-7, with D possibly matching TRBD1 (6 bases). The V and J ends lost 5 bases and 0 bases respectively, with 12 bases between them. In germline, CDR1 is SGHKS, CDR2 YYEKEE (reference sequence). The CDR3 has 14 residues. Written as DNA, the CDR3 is TGTGCCAGCAGAAAAGGGGGAAGCTCCTACGAGCAGTACTTC. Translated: CASRKGGSSYEQYF. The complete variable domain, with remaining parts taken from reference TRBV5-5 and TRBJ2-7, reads DAGVTQSPTHLIKTRGQQVTLRCSPISGHKSVSWYQQVLGQGPQFIFQYYEKEERGRGNFPDRFSARQFPNYSSELNVNALLLGDSALYLCASRKGGSSYEQYFGPGTRLTVT.

CDR3: CASSLSPDSYNEQFF. CDR3 nucleotide sequence: TGTGCCAGCAGCTTAAGCCCGGACTCCTACAATGAGCAGTTCTTC. This chain uses TRBV7-3 with TRBJ2-1; D unresolved. Trimming took off 1 base at V and 0 bases at J, with 7 bases between the two ends. This CDR3 comprises 15 residues. The V gene's germline CDR1 is SGHTA and CDR2 FQGTGA.

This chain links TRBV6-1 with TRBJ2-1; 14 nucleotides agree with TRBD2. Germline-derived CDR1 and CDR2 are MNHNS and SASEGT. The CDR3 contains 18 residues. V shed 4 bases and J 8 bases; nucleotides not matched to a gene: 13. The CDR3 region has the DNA TGTGCCAGCAGTGGGTCGGGACTAGCGGGGGTTCTCGGCCATGAGCAGTTCTTC. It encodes CASSGSGLAGVLGHEQFF.

In nucleotides, the CDR3 is TGTGCCAGCAGTACGTACAGGGGACCCATCTTTTACGAGCAGTACTTC. Its translation: CASSTYRGPIFYEQYF. The chain recombines TRBV28 with TRBJ2-7, with 7 bases identical to TRBD1. CDR1 is MDHEN and CDR2 is SYDVKM in the germline V gene. V was clipped by 5 bases and J by 4 bases; unmatched bases: 14. The length of the CDR3 is 16 residues.

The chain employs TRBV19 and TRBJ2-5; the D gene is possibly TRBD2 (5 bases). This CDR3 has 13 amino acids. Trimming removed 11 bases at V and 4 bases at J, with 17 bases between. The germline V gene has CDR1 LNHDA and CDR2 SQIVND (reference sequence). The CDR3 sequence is CAPYGGWSETQYF. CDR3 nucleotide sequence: TGTGCCCCATACGGAGGTTGGTCAGAGACCCAGTACTTC.

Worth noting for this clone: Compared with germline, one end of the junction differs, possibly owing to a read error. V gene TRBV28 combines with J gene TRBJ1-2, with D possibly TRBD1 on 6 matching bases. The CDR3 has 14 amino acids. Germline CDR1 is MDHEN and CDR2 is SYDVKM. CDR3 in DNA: TGTGTCAGCAGTTCGCCACAGGGATGGCGAGGCTACACCTTC. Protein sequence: CVSSSPQGWRGYTF.

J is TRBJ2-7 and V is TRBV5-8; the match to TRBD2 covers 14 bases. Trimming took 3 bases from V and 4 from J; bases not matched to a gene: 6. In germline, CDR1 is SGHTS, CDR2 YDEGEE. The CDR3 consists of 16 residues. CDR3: CASSWGTSGSEYEQYF. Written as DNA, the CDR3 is TGTGCCAGCAGCTGGGGGACTAGCGGGAGTGAGTACGAGCAGTACTTC.

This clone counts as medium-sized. The CDR3 sequence: CASSETAGGADTQYF. In nucleotides, the CDR3 is TGTGCCAGCAGTGAAACAGCGGGAGGCGCAGATACGCAGTATTTT. V gene TRBV6-1 combines with J gene TRBJ2-3, with 9 nucleotides matching TRBD2. The CDR3 has 15 residues. Trimming at V came to 2 bases and at J to 4 bases, leaving 4 bases not matched to a gene. Germline CDR1 MNHNS, CDR2 SASEGT.

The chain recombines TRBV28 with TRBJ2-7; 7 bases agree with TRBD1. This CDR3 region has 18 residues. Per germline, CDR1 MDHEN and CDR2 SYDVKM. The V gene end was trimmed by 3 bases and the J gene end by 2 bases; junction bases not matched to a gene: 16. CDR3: CASSFPKLRQGPAYEQYF. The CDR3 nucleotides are TGTGCCAGCAGTTTCCCGAAACTTAGACAGGGCCCAGCCTACGAGCAGTACTTC.

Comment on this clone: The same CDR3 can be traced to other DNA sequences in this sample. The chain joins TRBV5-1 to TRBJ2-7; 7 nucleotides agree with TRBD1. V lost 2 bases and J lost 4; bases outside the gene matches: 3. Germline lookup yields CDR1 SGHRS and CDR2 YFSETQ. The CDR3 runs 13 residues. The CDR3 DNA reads TGCGCCAGCAGCTTTCGGGACAGTTACGAGCAGTACTTC. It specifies CASSFRDSYEQYF.

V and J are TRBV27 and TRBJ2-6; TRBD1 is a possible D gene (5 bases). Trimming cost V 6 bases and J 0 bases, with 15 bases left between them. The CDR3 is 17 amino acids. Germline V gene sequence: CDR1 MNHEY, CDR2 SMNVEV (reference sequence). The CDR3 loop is CASRSYETGSGANVLTF. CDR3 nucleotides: TGTGCCAGCAGATCATACGAAACAGGCTCTGGGGCCAACGTCCTGACTTTC.

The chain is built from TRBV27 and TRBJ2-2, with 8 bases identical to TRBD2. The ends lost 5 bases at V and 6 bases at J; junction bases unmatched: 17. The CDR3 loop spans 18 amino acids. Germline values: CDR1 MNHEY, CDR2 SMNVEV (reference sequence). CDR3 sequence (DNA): TGTGCCAGCAGTACCCACCGGGGGGGGACCCTGGGATCCGGGGAGCTGTTTTTT. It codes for CASSTHRGGTLGSGELFF.

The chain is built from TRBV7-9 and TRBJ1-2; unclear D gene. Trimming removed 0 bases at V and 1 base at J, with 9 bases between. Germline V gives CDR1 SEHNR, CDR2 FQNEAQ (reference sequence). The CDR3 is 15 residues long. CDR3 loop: CASSLAPQINYGYTF. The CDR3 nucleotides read TGTGCCAGCAGCTTAGCTCCGCAGATTAACTATGGCTACACCTTC. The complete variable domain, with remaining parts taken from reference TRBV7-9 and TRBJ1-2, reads DTGVSQNPRHKITKRGQNVTFRCDPISEHNRLYWYRQTLGQGPEFLTYFQNEAQLEKSRLLSDRFSAERPKGSFSTLEIQRTEQGDSAMYLCASSLAPQINYGYTFGSGTRLTVV.

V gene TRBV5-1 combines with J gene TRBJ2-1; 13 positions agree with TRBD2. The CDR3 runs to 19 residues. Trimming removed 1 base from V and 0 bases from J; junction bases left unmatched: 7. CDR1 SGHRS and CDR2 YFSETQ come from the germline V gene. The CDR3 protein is CASSLTGLAGLSSYNEQFF. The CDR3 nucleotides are TGCGCCAGCAGCTTGACGGGACTAGCGGGACTTAGCTCCTACAATGAGCAGTTCTTC.